The 29 T cell receptor beta chains listed next were all sequenced from one sample in a study of blood T cell repertoires in COVID-19. The protocol was immunoSEQ multiplex PCR, while the TCRdb copy is restricted to in-frame clones and leaves out a portion. The data hold some 270,000 clones, with 85% observed a single time. Sequencing was carried out using PBMCs or T cells enriched from blood (not recorded which). The receptors come from a woman aged 50 to 60 who had been exposed to COVID-19.

This rearrangement joins TRBV2 to TRBJ2-3, with D possibly TRBD1 on 6 matching bases. This CDR3 contains 12 residues. V lost 6 bases and J 3 bases, leaving 7 bases between the germline ends. In germline, CDR1 is SNHLY, CDR2 FYNNEI. DNA of the CDR3: TGTGCCAGCAGCAGGGGAACAGATACGCAGTATTTT. As protein: CASSRGTDTQYF.

The chain recombines TRBV13 with TRBJ2-2, with TRBD1 identical over 10 bases. The CDR3 runs to 16 residues. Germline lookup yields CDR1 PRHDT and CDR2 FYEKMQ (reference sequence). V was clipped by 6 bases and J by 4 bases; unmatched bases: 8. The CDR3: CASSPGGTGATGELFF. In DNA, the CDR3 is TGTGCCAGCAGTCCTGGGGGGACAGGGGCCACCGGGGAGCTGTTTTTT.

This chain connects TRBV19 to TRBJ1-1; TRBD1 might be the D (6 bases). Trimming left V 7 bases short and J 5 bases short, with 17 bases between. The CDR3 has 14 residues. CDR1 and CDR2 (germline): LNHDA, SQIVND (reference sequence). The CDR3 protein is CASISGGLGTEAFF. CDR3 DNA sequence: TGTGCCAGTATCTCGGGGGGCCTCGGGACTGAAGCTTTCTTT.

This clone came up a few times. The chain couples TRBV15 to TRBJ1-2, with D uncertain. Germline CDR1 reads LNHNV; CDR2 reads YYDKDF (reference sequence). V was shortened by 4 bases and J by 8 bases, with 23 bases between the two germline ends. There are 16 residues in the CDR3. In DNA, the CDR3 is TGTGCCACCAGCACCCGCTTAGAGGGCCCGGGCAGGGGCTACACCTTC. Protein sequence: CATSTRLEGPGRGYTF.

This clone was seen a single time. The chain employs TRBV27 and TRBJ2-2; D is possibly TRBD1 (6 bases). Germline CDR1 and CDR2: MNHEY and SMNVEV (reference sequence). The CDR3 extends over 16 amino acids. Trimming shortened V by 6 bases and J by 7 bases, and 21 bases separated the two germline ends. The CDR3 spells CASRPFKQGLGGELFF. CDR3 bases: TGTGCCAGCAGACCCTTTAAACAGGGATTGGGCGGGGAGCTGTTTTTT.

The chain is built from TRBV4-3 and TRBJ2-2; 8 bases map to TRBD1. The CDR3 totals 16 residues. Germline CDR1 reads LGHNA; CDR2 reads YSLEER. The trim removed 5 bases at V and 1 base at J, leaving 6 bases unmatched. CDR3 sequence: CASSIDRGGNTGELFF. In DNA, the CDR3 is TGCGCCAGCAGCATTGACAGGGGCGGGAACACCGGGGAGCTGTTTTTT.

The chain has TRBV5-1 and TRBJ1-6; 7 positions match TRBD1. Germline loops: CDR1 SGHRS, CDR2 YFSETQ. V shed 1 base and J 8 bases; nucleotides not matched to a gene: 3. This CDR3 comprises 14 residues. DNA of the CDR3: TGCGCCAGCAGCTTGACAGGGGACGATTCACCCCTCCACTTT. Translation gives CASSLTGDDSPLHF.

This clone was seen a few times. V and J are TRBV2 and TRBJ1-5; D gene ambiguous. This CDR3 contains 15 residues. The ends were cut back, 8 bases at V and 1 base at J, with 15 bases in the middle. Germline V gives CDR1 SNHLY, CDR2 FYNNEI. The CDR3 region is CASSSVVVSNQPQHF. The CDR3 nucleotides are TGTGCCAGCTCCAGCGTAGTGGTAAGCAATCAGCCCCAGCATTTT.

The J gene is TRBJ2-7, the V gene TRBV18, with D possibly matching TRBD2 (6 bases). The V gene lost 0 bases and the J gene lost 9 bases, with 15 bases spanning the gap. CDR3 length: 14 residues. Per the germline V gene, CDR1 is KGHSH and CDR2 is LQKENI. The CDR3 is CASSPPGLLQGQYF. CDR3 in DNA: TGTGCCAGCTCACCACCGGGACTCCTCCAGGGGCAGTACTTC. The full variable domain, rest sourced from reference TRBV18 and TRBJ2-7, is NAGVMQNPRHLVRRRGQEARLRCSPMKGHSHVYWYRQLPEEGLKFMVYLQKENIIDESGMPKERFSAEFPKEGPSILRIQQVVRGDSAAYFCASSPPGLLQGQYFGPGTRLTVT.

This chain connects TRBV30 to TRBJ1-6, with D maybe TRBD1 (5 bases). V was clipped by 4 bases and J by 9 bases, with 13 bases between them. The CDR3 has 13 residues. Looked up from germline, CDR1 is GTSNPN and CDR2 is SVGIG (reference sequence). The CDR3 DNA reads TGTGCCTGGACCGCCGGGGGTAGTTCACCCCTCCACTTT. This codes for CAWTAGGSSPLHF.

The chain recombines TRBV28 with TRBJ1-6; 7 bases agree with TRBD1. The CDR3 is 16 residues long. Germline assignment: CDR1 MDHEN and CDR2 SYDVKM. With 2 bases clipped from V and 2 bases from J, the junction kept 3 bases outside the gene matches. This chain's CDR3 is CASSLPGTAYNSPLHF. The DNA of the CDR3 is TGTGCCAGCAGTTTACCCGGGACAGCCTATAATTCACCCCTCCACTTT.

This sequence joins TRBV5-1 and TRBJ1-1, with a possible D match to TRBD1 (6 bases). The germline CDR1 and CDR2 sequences are SGHRS and YFSETQ. The CDR3 totals 17 residues. V lost 2 bases and J 0 bases, leaving 17 bases between the germline ends. CDR3 sequence (DNA): TGCGCCAGCAGCTTACGGTCAGGGGCGGTCATGAACACTGAAGCTTTCTTT. Translated: CASSLRSGAVMNTEAFF.

This clone occurred a few times. V usage is TRBV7-8 and J usage is TRBJ1-3; a weak D match, TRBD1 (5 bases). Trimming took 5 bases from V and 4 from J, leaving 12 bases between them. This CDR3 spans 14 amino acids. Per germline, CDR1 SGHVS and CDR2 FQNEAQ. CDR3: CASSLREAGNTIYF. CDR3 coding DNA: TGTGCCAGCAGCCTCAGGGAGGCGGGAAACACCATATATTTT.

This clone was found once. V usage is TRBV7-2 and J usage is TRBJ1-5, with TRBD1 matching over 7 bases. V lost 5 bases, J lost 4 bases, and 11 bases stayed unmatched. This CDR3 has 16 amino acids. Germline CDR1 SGHTA, CDR2 FQGNSA. The CDR3 is CASSPRQGSGNQPQHF. In DNA, the CDR3 is TGTGCCAGCAGCCCGCGACAGGGTTCAGGAAATCAGCCCCAGCATTTT.

The chain links TRBV6-2 or TRBV6-3 to TRBJ1-1, with TRBD1 matching over 9 bases. The ends lost 2 bases at V and 2 bases at J; junction bases unmatched: 3. The V gene's germline CDR1 is MNHEY and CDR2 SVGEGT. This CDR3 is built from 15 residues. CDR3 region: CASSYRDRANTEAFF. In nucleotides, the CDR3 is TGTGCCAGCAGTTACAGGGACAGGGCTAACACTGAAGCTTTCTTT.

This chain joins TRBV10-1 and TRBJ1-2; 9 nucleotides match TRBD1. Losses at the gene ends were 7 bases for V and 2 bases for J; bases not matched to a gene: 5. Germline assignment: CDR1 WNHNN and CDR2 SYGVQD (reference sequence). This CDR3 has 14 residues. DNA for the CDR3: TGCGCCAGCAACGACAGGGGGTCGAACTATGGCTACACCTTC. The encoded protein is CASNDRGSNYGYTF.

The chain has TRBV19 and TRBJ1-2; 8 positions match TRBD1. V shed 5 bases and J 8 bases; nucleotides not matched to a gene: 19. This CDR3 comprises 17 residues. CDR1 and CDR2 (germline): LNHDA, SQIVND (reference sequence). The CDR3 reads CASSATGQGGNRGGYTF. As DNA, the CDR3 is TGTGCCAGTAGTGCGACCGGACAGGGCGGAAACCGCGGGGGCTACACCTTC.

This rearrangement joins TRBV19 to TRBJ2-2; D is possibly TRBD1 (5 bases). The CDR3 sequence is 16 residues long. Germline V gene data show CDR1 as LNHDA and CDR2 as SQIVND (reference sequence). V lost 1 base to trimming and J lost 3 bases, with 12 bases between them. The CDR3 is CASSIGRAVYTGELFF. CDR3 in DNA: TGTGCCAGTAGTATAGGCAGGGCTGTGTACACCGGGGAGCTGTTTTTT.

The chain combines TRBV5-1 with TRBJ1-1, with TRBD1 matching 7 bases. The CDR3 sequence is 13 residues long. Germline trimming cut 4 bases from V and 6 bases from J; bases unmatched to any gene: 6. CDR1 SGHRS and CDR2 YFSETQ come from the germline V gene. The DNA for the CDR3 is TGCGCCAGCAGCCCCAGGGGGGAGCCTGAAGCTTTCTTT. As protein: CASSPRGEPEAFF.

The chain couples TRBV5-4 to TRBJ1-2; 7 nucleotides match TRBD1. The germline CDR1 and CDR2 sequences are SGHNT and YYREEE (reference sequence). After removal of 0 bases from V and 6 bases from J, the junction contained 5 bases not matched to a gene. This CDR3 contains 14 residues. CDR3 coding DNA: TGTGCCAGCAGCTTGGCGTCAGGGGGTGATGGCTACACCTTC. It specifies CASSLASGGDGYTF. Combining the CDR3 with reference TRBV5-4 and TRBJ1-2 gives the whole variable domain ETGVTQSPTHLIKTRGQQVTLRCSSQSGHNTVSWYQQALGQGPQFIFQYYREEENGRGNFPPRFSGLQFPNYSSELNVNALELDDSALYLCASSLASGGDGYTFGSGTRLTVV.

The CDR3 spells CASSLVSSGGANTGELFF. The CDR3 DNA reads as TGTGCCAGCAGCTTAGTGTCTAGCGGGGGCGCGAACACCGGGGAGCTGTTTTTT. This rearrangement joins TRBV7-2 to TRBJ2-2; TRBD2 aligns across 10 bases. CDR1 is SGHTA and CDR2 is FQGNSA in the germline V gene. The CDR3 extends over 18 amino acids. The V and J ends lost 1 base and 0 bases, in that order; junction bases with no gene match: 5. The entire variable domain, with the rest obtained from reference TRBV7-2 and TRBJ2-2, is as follows: GAGVSQSPSNKVTEKGKDVELRCDPISGHTALYWYRQSLGQGLEFLIYFQGNSAPDKSGLPSDRFSAERTGGSVSTLTIQRTQQEDSAVYLCASSLVSSGGANTGELFFGEGSRLTVL.

This clone occurred once. The chain recombines TRBV9 with TRBJ2-2; TRBD2 aligns across 14 bases. Germline values: CDR1 SGDLS, CDR2 YYNGEE. The CDR3 sequence is 21 residues long. The junction had 11 bases not matched to a gene; V was cut back by 0 bases and J by 1 base. Here the CDR3 DNA reads TGTGCCAGCAGCGTAGCTATGGGGACTAGCGGGGGACTCATGAACACCGGGGAGCTGTTTTTT. Its translation: CASSVAMGTSGGLMNTGELFF. The full variable domain, rest sourced from reference TRBV9 and TRBJ2-2, is DSGVTQTPKHLITATGQRVTLRCSPRSGDLSVYWYQQSLDQGLQFLIQYYNGEERAKGNILERFSAQQFPDLHSELNLSSLELGDSALYFCASSVAMGTSGGLMNTGELFFGEGSRLTVL.

The rearrangement joins TRBV15 to TRBJ1-1; D is perhaps TRBD1 (5 bases). Germline CDR1 and CDR2: LNHNV and YYDKDF (reference sequence). This CDR3 has 16 amino acids. With 0 bases removed from V and 5 bases from J, the gap between germline ends came to 16 bases. The CDR3 sequence is CATSREPQGGGTEAFF. CDR3 coding DNA: TGTGCCACCAGCAGAGAGCCCCAGGGCGGTGGAACTGAAGCTTTCTTT.

The CDR3 region has the DNA TGCGCCAGCAGCTTGGCCGGTTCAGGGCCGCAGAGCGGGGAGCTGTTTTTT. This sequence encodes CASSLAGSGPQSGELFF. The chain employs TRBV5-1 and TRBJ2-2; TRBD1 might be the D (5 bases). Per the germline V gene, CDR1 is SGHRS and CDR2 is YFSETQ. The CDR3 extends over 17 amino acids. Trimming took off 0 bases at V and 7 bases at J, with 19 bases between the two ends.

The chain recombines TRBV10-3 with TRBJ1-2, with 7 bases matching TRBD1. The V gene end was trimmed by 2 bases and the J gene end by 5 bases; junction bases not matched to a gene: 8. From germline, CDR1 is ENHRY and CDR2 SYGVKD. The CDR3 runs 15 residues. The CDR3 bases are TGTGCCATCAGTGAGAACAGGGGCTCGATTTATGGCTACACCTTC. Translation: CAISENRGSIYGYTF.

A single count supports this clone. V gene TRBV9 combines with J gene TRBJ2-1; TRBD1 aligns across 7 bases. Germline trimming cut 3 bases from V and 6 bases from J; bases unmatched to any gene: 9. This CDR3 has 15 residues. Looked up from germline, CDR1 is SGDLS and CDR2 is YYNGEE. CDR3 region: CASSEDRVQTNEQFF. In DNA, the CDR3 is TGTGCCAGCAGCGAAGACAGGGTCCAAACCAATGAGCAGTTCTTC.

The chain joins TRBV5-5 to TRBJ1-2; D gene uncertain. CDR1 and CDR2 (germline): SGHKS, YYEKEE (reference sequence). This CDR3 has 14 residues. Trimming shortened V by 4 bases and J by 2 bases, and 12 bases separated the two germline ends. The CDR3 region has the DNA TGTGCCAGCAGCCTGACGGCCGGGAACTATGGCTACACCTTC. The encoded protein is CASSLTAGNYGYTF.

The chain recombines TRBV18 with TRBJ2-1; no clear D. The germline V gene encodes CDR1 KGHSH and CDR2 LQKENI. The CDR3 sequence is 15 residues long. V was trimmed by 2 bases and J by 3 bases, leaving 11 bases between them. CDR3 residues: CASSPSAPYYNEQFF. The CDR3 region has the DNA TGTGCCAGCTCACCAAGCGCCCCCTACTACAATGAGCAGTTCTTC.

The genes are TRBV5-4 and TRBJ1-4; D might be TRBD1 (5 bases). The length of the CDR3 is 14 residues. The germline gives CDR1 SGHNT, CDR2 YYREEE (reference sequence). Trimming cost V 1 base and J 7 bases, with 11 bases left between them. CDR3 sequence: CASSLRQPGEKLFF. CDR3 nucleotides: TGTGCCAGCAGCTTGAGACAGCCGGGTGAAAAACTGTTTTTT.